Below, 5 T cell receptor beta chains from the same sample are listed, as sequenced in a study of cytomegalovirus exposure and HLA in healthy donors. Both 60 Vbeta primers and 13 Jbeta primers went into the PCR. TCRdb keeps only in-frame clones here, not all; method: immunoSEQ multiplex PCR. The sample holds 100,000 or so clones; approximately 81% are singletons and the top ten take over 4%. The source material was PBMCs. Source of these receptors: a female donor in good health and CMV-seropositive.

The chain is built from TRBV14 and TRBJ2-1; 11 nucleotides match TRBD2. The junction had 11 bases not matched to a gene; V was cut back by 4 bases and J by 9 bases. CDR1 is SGHDN and CDR2 is FVKESK in the germline V gene. The CDR3 is made up of 16 amino acids. CDR3 sequence (DNA): TGTGCCAGCAGCCGGAAACTAGCGGGAGCCTCTATTGAGCAGTTCTTC. Its translation is CASSRKLAGASIEQFF.

This chain connects TRBV4-1 to TRBJ1-4, with D unclear. Trimming cost V 4 bases and J 3 bases, with 12 bases left between them. CDR3 size: 15 residues. The germline gives CDR1 MGHRA, CDR2 YSYEKL. The CDR3, as DNA: TGCGCCAGCAGCCCTAGGGAGAGGGCTAATGAAAAACTGTTTTTT. This encodes CASSPRERANEKLFF.

This clone has just one count. CDR3 sequence reads: CASSLAGQVTYEQYF. The CDR3 coding sequence is TGTGCCAGCAGCTTGGCTGGACAGGTGACCTACGAGCAGTACTTC. This sequence joins TRBV5-4 and TRBJ2-7, with TRBD1 identical over 7 bases. The CDR3 contains 15 residues. Unmatched junction bases numbered 5, after V lost 0 bases and J lost 2 bases. The germline V gene encodes CDR1 SGHNT and CDR2 YYREEE (reference sequence). Full variable domain (outside the CDR3, taken from reference TRBV5-4 and TRBJ2-7): ETGVTQSPTHLIKTRGQQVTLRCSSQSGHNTVSWYQQALGQGPQFIFQYYREEENGRGNFPPRFSGLQFPNYSSELNVNALELDDSALYLCASSLAGQVTYEQYFGPGTRLTVT.

In its sample, this clone was seen once. The V call is TRBV4-2, the J call TRBJ1-4, with unresolved D. The CDR3 has 15 amino acids. Germline V CDR1 and CDR2: LGHNA, YNFKEQ. The V end lost 5 bases, the J end lost 4 bases, and 14 bases lay between the germline ends. CDR3 nucleotide sequence: TGTGCCAGCAGCACATCCCACGACAATAATGAAAAACTGTTTTTT. It specifies CASSTSHDNNEKLFF.

As concerns this clone: Different DNA sequences within this sample yield the same CDR3. This chain connects TRBV4-3 to TRBJ2-1; TRBD2 matches at 8 bases. Per the germline V gene, CDR1 is LGHNA and CDR2 is YSLEER. The CDR3 covers 15 residues. J was trimmed by 4 bases and V by 2 bases; bases with no gene match: 4. The CDR3 DNA sequence: TGCGCCAGCAGCCAAAGAGGCGGGGGGTACAATGAGCAGTTCTTC. It translates to CASSQRGGGYNEQFF.